One and the same sample provided the 28 T cell receptor beta chains below, sequenced in a study of blood T cell repertoires in COVID-19. Measured with immunoSEQ multiplex PCR; TCRdb has only the in-frame clones, and not every one. Found here are roughly 220,000 clones, about 87% of them singletons; the top ten hold around 2.7%. The sequencing input was PBMCs or T cells enriched from blood (not recorded which). These receptors originate from a woman in her 30s who had recovered from COVID-19.

The V gene is TRBV5-6, the J gene TRBJ2-1; 7 bases fit TRBD2. This CDR3 is built from 16 residues. Germline V lookup: CDR1 SGHDT, CDR2 YYEEEE. J lost 2 bases, V lost 5 bases, and 10 bases had no gene match. CDR3 loop: CASSSYGGGAYNEQFF. CDR3 sequence (DNA): TGTGCCAGCAGTTCCTATGGTGGGGGGGCCTACAATGAGCAGTTCTTC.

The chain joins TRBV7-2 to TRBJ1-5; 8 nucleotides line up with TRBD1. This CDR3 is built from 15 residues. Unmatched junction bases numbered 7, after V lost 6 bases and J lost 3 bases. Germline-derived CDR1 and CDR2 are SGHTA and FQGNSA. The CDR3: CASSKDRVFNQPQHF. The CDR3 DNA reads TGTGCCAGCAGTAAGGACAGGGTTTTCAATCAGCCCCAGCATTTT.

V usage is TRBV4-2 and J usage is TRBJ2-3, with D possibly TRBD1 on 6 matching bases. Trimming cost V 0 bases and J 6 bases, with 16 bases left between them. CDR3 length equals 16 residues. Germline values: CDR1 LGHNA, CDR2 YNFKEQ. CDR3 amino acids: CASSQEGSGVRDTQYF. The CDR3 DNA is TGTGCCAGCAGCCAAGAAGGGTCAGGGGTTCGGGATACGCAGTATTTT.

In its sample, this clone was seen a few times. This chain joins TRBV25-1 and TRBJ1-4; perhaps TRBD1 as D (6 bases). Germline CDR1 MGHDK, CDR2 SYGVNS. The CDR3 runs to 13 residues. Trimming shortened V by 6 bases and J by 8 bases, and 13 bases separated the two germline ends. For the CDR3, the DNA is TGTGCCAGCAGCCCGGCAGGGGAGGAAAAACTGTTTTTT. It codes for CASSPAGEEKLFF.

The chain joins TRBV27 to TRBJ2-7; D may be TRBD1 (5 bases). The V and J ends lost 3 bases and 2 bases respectively, with 11 bases between them. The CDR3 contains 14 residues. Germline CDR1 MNHEY, CDR2 SMNVEV (reference sequence). The CDR3: CASSFQGATYEQYF. Here the CDR3 DNA reads TGTGCCAGCAGTTTTCAGGGTGCAACCTACGAGCAGTACTTC.

The V gene is TRBV6-1, the J gene TRBJ2-3; D is ambiguous. The CDR3 spans 15 residues. Germline V gene sequence: CDR1 MNHNS, CDR2 SASEGT. The V gene lost 3 bases and the J gene lost 1 base, with 11 bases spanning the gap. DNA for the CDR3: TGTGCCAGCAGTGAGTCGGGTCTAGGCACAGATACGCAGTATTTT. It encodes CASSESGLGTDTQYF.

The chain couples TRBV4-2 to TRBJ2-7, with D maybe TRBD1 (5 bases). The V gene's germline CDR1 is LGHNA and CDR2 YNFKEQ. Trimming shortened V by 5 bases and J by 1 base, and 9 bases separated the two germline ends. The CDR3 has 13 amino acids. CDR3 sequence reads: CASSWQGSYEQYF. As DNA, the CDR3 is TGTGCCAGCAGCTGGCAGGGATCCTACGAGCAGTACTTC.

This clone was seen a few times. The V and J genes are TRBV6-4 and TRBJ2-1, with TRBD2 matching 9 bases. Germline V gene lookup returns CDR1 MRHNA and CDR2 SNTAGT. V shed 3 bases and J 9 bases; nucleotides not matched to a gene: 9. The CDR3 is made up of 15 amino acids. The CDR3 spells CASSEDRGGAGEQFF. CDR3 sequence (DNA): TGTGCCAGCAGTGAGGACCGCGGGGGGGCCGGTGAGCAGTTCTTC.

J is TRBJ1-3 and V is TRBV19; TRBD1 matches 9 bases. This CDR3 contains 14 residues. Germline assignment: CDR1 LNHDA and CDR2 SQIVND (reference sequence). The V segment lost 3 bases and the J segment 3 bases; nucleotides outside the gene matches: 0. The CDR3 loop is CASSMGQGGNTIYF. The CDR3 DNA reads TGTGCCAGTAGTATGGGACAGGGTGGAAACACCATATATTTT.

The chain is built from TRBV7-3 and TRBJ1-3, with a tentative D call TRBD1 (5 bases). Germline CDR1 is SGHTA and CDR2 is FQGTGA. This CDR3 is built from 15 residues. Trimming pared 5 bases from V and 2 bases from J, leaving 13 bases between. CDR3 loop: CASSLTGFPGNTIYF. The CDR3 region has the DNA TGTGCCAGCAGCCTTACAGGTTTTCCTGGAAACACCATATATTTT.

The chain uses TRBV30 and TRBJ2-1, with TRBD2 matching 7 bases. Germline trimming cut 4 bases from V and 0 bases from J; bases unmatched to any gene: 6. Germline assignment: CDR1 GTSNPN and CDR2 SVGIG (reference sequence). This CDR3 contains 15 residues. In nucleotides, the CDR3 is TGTGCCTGGATCCGGGGGGAAAGCTCCTACAATGAGCAGTTCTTC. This translates into CAWIRGESSYNEQFF.

This chain links TRBV6-5 with TRBJ1-4; 9 positions match TRBD1. The CDR3 sequence is 14 residues long. The germline CDR1 and CDR2 sequences are MNHEY and SVGAGI. J lost 3 bases, V lost 10 bases, and 6 bases had no gene match. As DNA, the CDR3 is TGTGCCACTGGACAGGGGCCAGCTAATGAAAAACTGTTTTTT. Its protein is CATGQGPANEKLFF.

V is TRBV6-5 and J is TRBJ2-1; TRBD1 matches at 8 bases. Trimming removed 6 bases from V and 5 bases from J; junction bases left unmatched: 9. CDR3 length: 15 residues. The V gene's germline CDR1 is MNHEY and CDR2 SVGAGI. The CDR3 bases are TGTGCCAGCAGACAACCGGGACAGGCCCACAATGAGCAGTTCTTC. Amino acid sequence: CASRQPGQAHNEQFF.

V usage is TRBV7-9 and J usage is TRBJ2-5; 8 bases are a match to TRBD1. The CDR3 extends over 15 amino acids. The ends lost 4 bases at V and 5 bases at J; junction bases unmatched: 9. Germline-derived CDR1 and CDR2 are SEHNR and FQNEAQ (reference sequence). CDR3 coding DNA: TGTGCCAGCAGCTCTCTAGACAGGGGTGACGAGACCCAGTACTTC. It translates to CASSSLDRGDETQYF.

The chain links TRBV13 to TRBJ1-1, with 7 nucleotides matching TRBD1. The V gene's germline CDR1 is PRHDT and CDR2 FYEKMQ (reference sequence). The CDR3 loop spans 13 amino acids. Trimming took 5 bases from V and 5 from J; bases not matched to a gene: 5. CDR3 sequence: CASSLQGWTEAFF. The CDR3 coding sequence is TGTGCCAGCAGCCTACAGGGGTGGACTGAAGCTTTCTTT.

This rearrangement joins TRBV4-3 to TRBJ2-2, with D unresolved. This CDR3 has 14 amino acids. CDR1 is LGHNA, CDR2 YSLEER, per germline. Between the trimmed V and J ends, which lost 0 bases and 5 bases, there was a span of 7 bases. CDR3 DNA: TGCGCCAGCAGCCAAGATTATAATACCGGGGAGCTGTTTTTT. It specifies CASSQDYNTGELFF.

The chain joins TRBV7-3 to TRBJ2-2; possibly TRBD2 for D (5 bases). The CDR3 sequence is 16 residues long. Germline V gene lookup returns CDR1 SGHTA and CDR2 FQGTGA. V lost 5 bases and J lost 2, with 15 bases in between. This CDR3 reads CASSPGGGFNTGELFF. The CDR3 nucleotides are TGTGCCAGCAGCCCCGGAGGTGGCTTCAACACCGGGGAGCTGTTTTTT.

This clone was picked up one time. The chain joins TRBV5-1 to TRBJ1-1; TRBD1 agrees at 9 bases. Germline V gene data show CDR1 as SGHRS and CDR2 as YFSETQ. The length of the CDR3 is 17 residues. V was clipped by 4 bases and J by 1 base; unmatched bases: 11. The CDR3 bases are TGCGCCAGCAGCCGGGGACAGGGTGATTCCCAGAACACTGAAGCTTTCTTT. Translating it yields CASSRGQGDSQNTEAFF.

The V and J genes are TRBV2 and TRBJ2-3; weak D call: TRBD2 (5 bases). Germline V gene sequence: CDR1 SNHLY, CDR2 FYNNEI. The CDR3 has 12 residues. With 1 base removed from V and 8 bases from J, the gap between germline ends came to 7 bases. CDR3 amino acids: CASSEGSGTQYF. DNA of the CDR3: TGTGCCAGCAGTGAAGGCAGCGGTACGCAGTATTTT.

This chain connects TRBV7-9 to TRBJ1-2; 8 bases align to TRBD1. Germline trimming cut 5 bases from V and 5 bases from J; bases unmatched to any gene: 7. Germline V gene sequence: CDR1 SEHNR, CDR2 FQNEAQ (reference sequence). The length of the CDR3 is 14 residues. CDR3 DNA: TGTGCCAGCAGCCTCGGACAGGGTGCATATGGCTACACCTTC. It is translated as CASSLGQGAYGYTF.

Worth noting for this clone: The same CDR3 arises from other DNA sequences in this sample as well. V and J are TRBV4-3 and TRBJ1-2; weak D call: TRBD1 (5 bases). Germline V gene data show CDR1 as LGHNA and CDR2 as YSLEER. The CDR3 extends over 14 amino acids. Trimming took 1 base from V and 4 from J, leaving 10 bases between them. The CDR3 spells CASSQAQGGYGYTF. CDR3 sequence (DNA): TGCGCCAGCAGCCAAGCGCAGGGAGGCTATGGCTACACCTTC.

This rearrangement joins TRBV10-3 to TRBJ1-1; unclear D gene. Trimming removed 4 bases at V and 8 bases at J, with 14 bases between. The CDR3 has 13 residues. From germline, CDR1 is ENHRY and CDR2 SYGVKD. CDR3 sequence: CAISGLPGGEAFF. Here the CDR3 DNA reads TGTGCCATCAGTGGCCTCCCAGGTGGGGAAGCTTTCTTT.

This sequence joins TRBV10-1 and TRBJ2-3; D is uncertain. V lost 7 bases and J 4 bases, leaving 9 bases between the germline ends. Per germline, CDR1 WNHNN and CDR2 SYGVQD (reference sequence). The CDR3 has 12 residues. The CDR3 loop is CASIKRSDTQYF. The CDR3 DNA reads as TGCGCCAGCATTAAGAGATCAGATACGCAGTATTTT.

This clone has just one count. The chain recombines TRBV10-3 with TRBJ1-5; weak D call: TRBD1 (6 bases). This CDR3 is built from 19 residues. Trimming removed 0 bases from V and 0 bases from J, with 18 bases in between. Germline V gene sequence: CDR1 ENHRY, CDR2 SYGVKD. CDR3 DNA sequence: TGTGCCATCAGTGAGTCTCCACCCAGGGGTGCCTTTAGCAATCAGCCCCAGCATTTT. Residues: CAISESPPRGAFSNQPQHF.

This chain uses TRBV7-6 with TRBJ2-3; 7 bases agree with TRBD2. The length of the CDR3 is 15 residues. With 3 bases clipped from V and 2 bases from J, the junction kept 5 bases outside the gene matches. Germline V gives CDR1 SGHVS, CDR2 FNYEAQ. The CDR3 loop reads CASSFGGGSTDTQYF. The CDR3 region has the DNA TGTGCCAGCAGCTTCGGGGGAGGGTCCACAGATACGCAGTATTTT.

This clone was counted a single time. V and J are TRBV7-3 and TRBJ1-6, with a weak D call TRBD1 (5 bases). V was pared by 1 base and J by 5 bases, with 24 bases between. The germline V gene encodes CDR1 SGHTA and CDR2 FQGTGA. The CDR3 loop spans 20 amino acids. CDR3 DNA sequence: TGTGCCAGCAGCTTAAAATTTCGGGCCTTGTGGGGCACTAATAATTCACCCCTCCACTTT. Amino acid sequence: CASSLKFRALWGTNNSPLHF.

The chain is built from TRBV7-3 and TRBJ1-2; D gene ambiguous. The V end was cut by 0 bases, the J end by 5 bases, with 16 bases between. Germline loops: CDR1 SGHTA, CDR2 FQGTGA. The CDR3 is made up of 16 amino acids. The CDR3 coding sequence is TGTGCCAGCAGCTTAACGGTCCAGCCTGGGAGTTATGGCTACACCTTC. This codes for CASSLTVQPGSYGYTF.

The chain combines TRBV14 with TRBJ1-3; 7 bases match TRBD1. The CDR3 runs 14 residues. V trimming: 4 bases; J trimming: 6 bases; junction bases outside the gene matches: 6. CDR1 is SGHDN, CDR2 FVKESK, per germline. The CDR3 spells CASSRDRAANTIYF. The CDR3 DNA sequence: TGTGCCAGCAGCCGAGACAGGGCGGCAAACACCATATATTTT.